These T cell receptor beta chains were read from a single sample in a study of low-dose radiotherapy and immunotherapy resistance in tumors. TCRdb redid the calling of the reads with MiXCR, one entry per CDR3 protein. The sample records tens of thousands of distinct CDR3 sequences, around 9.2% being singletons. Here the sequenced sample was PBMCs, taken before treatment. The receptors were sampled from a male donor with prostate cancer. Both conserved end residues are part of each CDR3. The D gene is left open where the match is weak. Clone sizes are given selectively: once, few, many, or a class where the clone is expanded.

D: TRBD1
V: TRBV7-2
size: many
J: TRBJ2-5
CDR3: CASGAVGQGSQETQYF
DNA: TGTGCCAGCGGCGCAGTCGGACAGGGCTCCCAAGAGACCCAGTACTTC

D: -
V: TRBV7-2
size: many
J: TRBJ2-2
CDR3: CASSLGKGVGELFF
DNA: TGTGCCAGCAGCTTAGGCAAGGGGGTTGGGGAGCTGTTTTTT

D: TRBD2
V: TRBV7-2
size: many
J: TRBJ2-7
CDR3: CASSLGSGRDSYEQYF
DNA: TGTGCCAGCAGCTTAGGTAGCGGGAGGGACTCCTACGAGCAGTACTTC

D: -
V: TRBV3-1
size: many
J: TRBJ1-1
CDR3: CASSQELLSYTEAFF
DNA: TGTGCCAGCAGCCAAGAGTTGCTGAGCTACACTGAAGCTTTCTTT

D: -
V: TRBV4-3
size: many
J: TRBJ1-4
CDR3: CASSLGGLATNEKLFF
DNA: TGCGCCAGCAGCCTGGGGGGCCTTGCAACTAATGAAAAACTGTTTTTT

D: -
V: TRBV7-9
size: many
J: TRBJ1-4
CDR3: CASSHDMGRGEKLFF
DNA: TGTGCCAGCAGTCACGACATGGGTCGGGGTGAAAAACTGTTTTTT

D: TRBD2
V: TRBV18
size: many
J: TRBJ2-5
CDR3: CASSLGAGVKETQYF
DNA: TGTGCCAGCTCACTAGGAGCGGGAGTGAAAGAGACCCAGTACTTC

D: -
V: TRBV18
size: many
J: TRBJ2-5
CDR3: CASSPKDRSTGTQYF
DNA: TGTGCCAGCTCACCTAAAGACAGATCCACGGGGACCCAGTACTTC

D: -
V: TRBV18
size: -
J: TRBJ1-5
CDR3: CASSQLGGNQPQHF
DNA: TGTGCCAGCTCTCAACTGGGGGGCAATCAGCCCCAGCATTTT

D: TRBD1
V: TRBV9
size: -
J: TRBJ2-5
CDR3: CASSVSGGSQETQYF
DNA: TGTGCCAGCAGCGTATCAGGGGGAAGCCAAGAGACCCAGTACTTC

D: -
V: TRBV7-2
size: many
J: TRBJ2-5
CDR3: CASSLIGSETQYF
DNA: TGTGCCAGCAGCTTAATAGGGTCGGAGACCCAGTACTTC

D: TRBD1
V: TRBV7-9
size: many
J: TRBJ1-1
CDR3: CASTGQGDTEAFF
DNA: TGTGCCAGCACGGGACAGGGGGATACTGAAGCTTTCTTT

D: -
V: TRBV5-5
size: many
J: TRBJ2-1
CDR3: CASSLAGLTYNEQFF
DNA: TGTGCCAGCAGCTTGGCCGGACTGACCTACAATGAGCAGTTCTTC

D: -
V: TRBV4-3
size: few
J: TRBJ1-5
CDR3: CASSQEQKGQPQHF
DNA: TGCGCCAGCAGCCAAGAGCAGAAGGGGCAGCCCCAGCATTTT

D: TRBD2
V: TRBV28
size: many
J: TRBJ2-1
CDR3: CASSRLAGVVSYNEQFF
DNA: TGTGCCAGCAGTCGACTAGCGGGAGTTGTTTCCTACAATGAGCAGTTCTTC

D: -
V: TRBV2
size: many
J: TRBJ1-5
CDR3: CASSELGNSNQPQHF
DNA: TGTGCCAGCAGTGAGCTAGGGAATAGCAATCAGCCCCAGCATTTT